These 9 T cell receptor beta chains were sequenced from one sample in a study of shared clonotypes between healthy human individuals. Data came from immunoSEQ multiplex PCR; TCRdb stores just in-frame clones and leaves some out. The data contain about 380,000 clones, about 96% of them singletons. Sequenced sample: memory CD8+ T cells sorted from blood. As for subset: CD45RO+ cells pooled with CCR7-negative TemRA cells. All receptors come from a man in his thirties or forties in good health.

V is TRBV9 and J is TRBJ2-3; TRBD1 or TRBD2 may be the D gene (5 bases each). With 3 bases removed from V and 0 bases from J, the gap between germline ends came to 5 bases. The CDR3 has 13 amino acids. CDR1 is SGDLS, CDR2 YYNGEE, per germline. DNA for the CDR3: TGTGCCAGCAGCGGGGACAGCACAGATACGCAGTATTTT. Amino acid sequence: CASSGDSTDTQYF.

The CDR3 nucleotides read TGTGCCAGCAGCAAAGACACAACTAATGAAAAACTGTTTTTT. This sequence encodes CASSKDTTNEKLFF. This chain connects TRBV21-1 to TRBJ1-4; the listed D gene, TRBD1, was not tested against the DNA. TRBV21-1 is a known pseudogene. CDR3 length: 14 residues.

This clone was seen just once. The chain is built from TRBV28 and TRBJ2-7, with D possibly being TRBD1 or TRBD2 (7 bases each). The V end lost 6 bases, the J end lost 2 bases, and 14 bases lay between the germline ends. Germline V gene data show CDR1 as MDHEN and CDR2 as SYDVKM. This CDR3 comprises 14 residues. CDR3 region: CASRRQGGAYEQYF. The CDR3 DNA reads TGTGCCAGCAGGAGACAGGGAGGGGCCTACGAGCAGTACTTC.

J is TRBJ1-5 and V is TRBV28, with D hard to call. With 6 bases removed from V and 3 bases from J, the gap between germline ends came to 15 bases. There are 15 residues in the CDR3. Germline CDR1 reads MDHEN; CDR2 reads SYDVKM. The DNA for the CDR3 is TGTGCCAGCAGCCCTGTGTTCCGTGACAATCAGCCCCAGCATTTT. It is translated as CASSPVFRDNQPQHF. Combining the CDR3 with reference TRBV28 and TRBJ1-5 gives the whole variable domain DVKVTQSSRYLVKRTGEKVFLECVQDMDHENMFWYRQDPGLGLRLIYFSYDVKMKEKGDIPEGYSVSREKKERFSLILESASTNQTSMYLCASSPVFRDNQPQHFGDGTRLSIL.

The chain links TRBV7-2 to TRBJ1-1; the D is unclear. The CDR3 sequence is 13 residues long. Germline loops: CDR1 SGHTA, CDR2 FQGNSA. The germline V and J ends were trimmed by 4 bases and 6 bases, with 12 bases remaining between them. CDR3 amino acids: CASSWRFVAEAFF. In nucleotides, the CDR3 is TGTGCCAGCAGCTGGAGGTTCGTGGCTGAAGCTTTCTTT.

This rearrangement joins TRBV2 to TRBJ2-3, with 15 bases that match TRBD2. Germline CDR1 reads SNHLY; CDR2 reads FYNNEI. There are 16 residues in the CDR3. J was trimmed by 7 bases and V by 8 bases; bases with no gene match: 10. CDR3 amino acids: CASAGTSGRPGNTQYF. The CDR3 DNA reads TGTGCCAGCGCCGGGACTAGCGGGAGGCCTGGAAATACGCAGTATTTT.

This clone has a single count. The chain carries TRBV29-1 and TRBJ1-5; D not certain. CDR1 is SQVTM and CDR2 is ANQGSEA in the germline V gene. The CDR3 has 13 amino acids. The V and J ends lost 6 bases and 1 base respectively, with 10 bases between them. The CDR3 protein is CSVAEQSNQPQHF. As DNA, the CDR3 is TGCAGCGTAGCCGAACAGAGCAATCAGCCCCAGCATTTT.

The chain links TRBV10-3 to TRBJ2-3; 12 nucleotides align to TRBD2. With V trimmed by 6 bases and J by 2 bases, 3 bases remained unmatched. Germline CDR1 reads ENHRY; CDR2 reads SYGVKD. This CDR3 contains 15 residues. The CDR3 DNA follows: TGTGCCATCAGAAGACTAGCGGGAGACACAGATACGCAGTATTTT. Translation: CAIRRLAGDTDTQYF.

This chain links TRBV9 with TRBJ2-1; weak D call: TRBD2 (6 bases). Germline CDR1 reads SGDLS; CDR2 reads YYNGEE. This CDR3 has 14 amino acids. Trimming shortened V by 3 bases and J by 6 bases, and 13 bases separated the two germline ends. Here the CDR3 DNA reads TGTGCCAGCAGCGCTGAAGGACTATCCAATGAGCAGTTCTTC. Translating it yields CASSAEGLSNEQFF.